A single sample is the source of the 5 T cell receptor beta chains below, sequenced in a study of T cells in Graves' hyperthyroidism and ophthalmopathy. Regions amplified from RNA transcripts were the TCR beta CDR3 regions. HTBI primers were employed in a first-round RT-PCR of the TCR CDR3. MiXCR, run by TCRdb on the multiplex PCR reads, gives a single entry per CDR3 protein. The repertoire holds 300,000 to 400,000 distinct CDR3 sequences, over 11% seen once, with 20% to 25% in the top ten. Material: blood. The receptors originated from a woman between 25 and 40 years old with Graves' hyperthyroidism.

This clonotype turned up a few times. V gene TRBV28 combines with J gene TRBJ2-7; 13 bases fit TRBD2. With V trimmed by 1 base and J by 0 bases, 12 bases remained unmatched. The CDR3 is 20 residues long. CDR1 is MDHEN, CDR2 SYDVKM, per germline. CDR3 region: CASSLYPGTSGTGNSYEQYF. Written as DNA, the CDR3 is TGTGCCAGCAGTTTATACCCGGGGACTAGCGGGACCGGTAACTCCTACGAGCAGTACTTC.

This clonotype occurred a few times. The chain combines TRBV5-6 with TRBJ1-4; TRBD1 matches at 9 bases. Germline CDR1 and CDR2: SGHDT and YYEEEE. This CDR3 comprises 15 residues. V shed 4 bases, J shed 3 bases, and the junction held 4 bases outside the gene matches. The CDR3 reads CASSLTGGSNEKLFF. The CDR3 DNA sequence: TGTGCCAGCAGCCTAACAGGGGGCTCTAATGAAAAACTGTTTTTT.

Ten or more counts support this clonotype. CDR3 residues: CASMGVREGRFFPDTQYF. The CDR3 nucleotides read TGTGCCAGCATGGGAGTGCGGGAGGGCCGCTTTTTCCCAGATACGCAGTATTTT. The chain carries TRBV12-3 or TRBV12-4 and TRBJ2-3, with 9 bases lining up with TRBD2. This CDR3 is 18 amino acids long. V was clipped by 7 bases and J by 4 bases; unmatched bases: 18.

The V and J genes are TRBV12-3 or TRBV12-4 and TRBJ2-1; D is unclear. The CDR3 has 12 residues. Trimming pared 4 bases from V and 9 bases from J, leaving 10 bases between. In nucleotides, the CDR3 is TGTGCCAGCAGTTACGACTGGAGTGAGCAGTTCTTC. Its translation: CASSYDWSEQFF.

In this sample, this clonotype turned up many times. This chain connects TRBV28 to TRBJ1-5, with a tentative D call TRBD1 (5 bases). With 3 bases removed from V and 1 base from J, the gap between germline ends came to 22 bases. The CDR3 loop spans 19 amino acids. Germline V gene lookup returns CDR1 MDHEN and CDR2 SYDVKM. CDR3 in amino acids: CASSFPTTGQGESNQPQHF. CDR3 DNA sequence: TGTGCCAGCAGTTTCCCTACAACCGGGCAGGGTGAGAGCAATCAGCCCCAGCATTTT.